This entry lists 4 T cell receptor beta chains sequenced from one sample in a study of post-analysis software for immune sequencing data. Overall study findings and caveats: TRBV5-6, TRBV5-1 and TRBV20-1 belonged to a set of about five TRBV segments that were more frequent in patients than controls.

Their specific antigens are unknown. Every TCR beta cDNA library bore unique molecular identifiers. TCRdb ran MiXCR on the PCR reads and lists one entry per CDR3 protein. The data show approximately 460,000 distinct CDR3 sequences, with nearly 45% seen just once and around an eighth held by the top ten. Material: blood. The receptors stem from a girl aged 5 to 17 with multiple sclerosis.

For the CDR3, the DNA is TGTGCCACCAGTGCGCGACAGGTGTACAATGAGCAGTTCTTC. Protein: CATSARQVYNEQFF. This sequence joins TRBV24-1 and TRBJ2-1, with D perhaps matching TRBD1 (6 bases). Germline V gives CDR1 KGHDR, CDR2 SFDVKD. The V gene lost 5 bases and the J gene lost 4 bases, with 11 bases spanning the gap. CDR3 size: 14 residues.

The rearrangement uses TRBV12-3 or TRBV12-4 and TRBJ1-2, with 8 nucleotides matching TRBD1. There are 12 residues in the CDR3. J gave up 5 bases and V 7 bases, and 3 bases lay outside the gene matches. CDR3 sequence reads: CASTRTGYGYTF. As DNA, the CDR3 is TGTGCCAGCACCCGGACAGGGTATGGCTACACCTTC.

This rearrangement joins TRBV6-1 to TRBJ2-1, with D perhaps matching TRBD1 (5 bases). CDR3 length equals 14 residues. Germline loops: CDR1 MNHNS, CDR2 SASEGT. V gave up 8 bases and J gave up 0 bases, with 11 bases separating them. The CDR3 region is CASLTTDSYNEQFF. The CDR3 coding sequence is TGTGCCAGCCTAACGACAGACTCCTACAATGAGCAGTTCTTC.

This clonotype was observed a few times. This chain connects TRBV28 to TRBJ2-3; 8 nucleotides align to TRBD1. The CDR3 is 18 residues long. Trimming took 3 bases from V and 3 from J; bases not matched to a gene: 14. The germline V gene encodes CDR1 MDHEN and CDR2 SYDVKM. Here the CDR3 reads CASSFFREQGDLTDTQYF. Written as DNA, the CDR3 is TGTGCCAGCAGTTTCTTCCGCGAACAGGGGGACTTGACAGATACGCAGTATTTT.